This T cell receptor (beta chain) was sequenced for a study of blood T cells in healthy people across ages. Healthy Caucasians from Russia aged about 6 to 100 served as donors. Germline V CDR1 and CDR2: SGDLS, YYNGEE. The CDR3 has 15 amino acids. Next came a second PCR, run for about 7 to 12 cycles, which used a sample-barcoded 5' primer along with a J-beta primer mix. TCRdb re-called the 5' RACE reads through MiXCR, storing one row per CDR3 protein. Among 800,000 to 950,000 distinct CDR3 sequences listed, almost 30% were seen once. This same sample was also taken into another study, of T cells of mothers and their children.

The receptor was isolated from a woman aged 40 to 50 in good health. V is TRBV9 and J is TRBJ2-5; 9 positions match TRBD1. The J call may not be correct, given that the DNA end is closer to TRBJ2-7. Sequencing was done on a sample of blood. CDR3 amino acids: CASSVTGGSMDEQYF. CDR3 coding DNA: TGTGCCAGCAGCGTAACAGGGGGCTCGATGGACGAGCAGTACTTC.